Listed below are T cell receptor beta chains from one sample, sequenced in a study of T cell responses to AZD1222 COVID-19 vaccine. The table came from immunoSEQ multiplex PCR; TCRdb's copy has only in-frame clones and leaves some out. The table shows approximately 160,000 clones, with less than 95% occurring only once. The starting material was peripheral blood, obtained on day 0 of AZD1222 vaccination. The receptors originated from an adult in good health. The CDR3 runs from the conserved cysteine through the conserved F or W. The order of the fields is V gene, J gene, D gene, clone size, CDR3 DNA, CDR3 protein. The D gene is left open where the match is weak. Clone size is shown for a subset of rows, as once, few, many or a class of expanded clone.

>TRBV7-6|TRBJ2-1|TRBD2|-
TGTGCCAGCAGCCCCCGGGATAGCGGGACCCGCAATGAGCAGTTCTTC
CASSPRDSGTRNEQFF
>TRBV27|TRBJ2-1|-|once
TGTGCCAGCAGGTGGGGGGCCATCATAACTAGCTCCAATGAGCAGTTCTTC
CASRWGAIITSSNEQFF
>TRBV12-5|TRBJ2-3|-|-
TGTGCTAGTGGTTTGGTACTGGGGACAACACCAGATACGCAGTATTTT
CASGLVLGTTPDTQYF
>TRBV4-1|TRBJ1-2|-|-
TGCGCCAGCAGCCAAGGGACAGTTAACTATGGCTACACCTTC
CASSQGTVNYGYTF
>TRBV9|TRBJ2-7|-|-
TGTGCCAGCGGGCCGGGAACCCCTTCCTACGAGCAGTACTTC
CASGPGTPSYEQYF
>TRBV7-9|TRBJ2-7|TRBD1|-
TGTGCCAGCAGCTTAGGGGGGACAGGCCTAAGGAGCTACGAGCAGTACTTC
CASSLGGTGLRSYEQYF
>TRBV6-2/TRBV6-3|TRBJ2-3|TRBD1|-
TGTGCCAGCATCCCGGGACAGGCCTACACAGATACGCAGTATTTT
CASIPGQAYTDTQYF
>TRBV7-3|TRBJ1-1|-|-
TGTGCCAGCAGCGACACCGGGGTGGGGACTGAAGCTTTCTTT
CASSDTGVGTEAFF
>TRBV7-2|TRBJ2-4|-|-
TGTGCCAGCAGCGGCCCTGCTAAAAACATTCAGTACTTC
CASSGPAKNIQYF
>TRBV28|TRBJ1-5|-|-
TGTGCCAGCAGTTTGTTTACGGGGGGTCAGCCCCAGCATTTT
CASSLFTGGQPQHF
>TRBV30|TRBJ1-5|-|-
TGTGCCTGGAGTGAGGGGGGGGATCAGCCCCAGCATTTT
CAWSEGGDQPQHF
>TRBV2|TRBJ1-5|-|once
TGTGCCAGCAGTGAGGGAGACGGAGGCCGCCCCCAGCATTTT
CASSEGDGGRPQHF
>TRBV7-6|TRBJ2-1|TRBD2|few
TGTGCCAGCAGCGCACTACTAGCGGGGGAGAACAATGAGCAGTTCTTC
CASSALLAGENNEQFF
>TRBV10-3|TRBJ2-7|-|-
TGTGCCATCAGTGGTACCGGGAGCTCCTACGAGCAGTACTTC
CAISGTGSSYEQYF
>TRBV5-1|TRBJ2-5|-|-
TGCGCCAGCAGCCCCTTTCGGGGGGAGACCCAGTACTTC
CASSPFRGETQYF
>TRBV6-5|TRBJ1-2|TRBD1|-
TGTGCCAGCAGTTACTCCTCGACAGGGACCTACACCTTC
CASSYSSTGTYTF
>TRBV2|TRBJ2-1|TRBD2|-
TGTGCCAGCAGAGAAGGGACTAGCGTCTACTCCTACAATGAGCAGTTCTTC
CASREGTSVYSYNEQFF
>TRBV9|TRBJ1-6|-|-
TGTGCCAGCAGCCCACGGGCAGGGAGCTCCTATAATTCACCCCTCCACTTT
CASSPRAGSSYNSPLHF
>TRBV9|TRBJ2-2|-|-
TGTGCCAGCAGCGTAGCTACGGGCGCCGGGGAGCTGTTTTTT
CASSVATGAGELFF
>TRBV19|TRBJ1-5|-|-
TGTGCCAGTAGTATAGGAGCTGCCGGGGAGAGCAATCAGCCCCAGCATTTT
CASSIGAAGESNQPQHF
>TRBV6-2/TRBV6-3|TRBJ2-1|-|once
TGTGCCAGCAGCCCCGCACTTCCGAATGAGCAGTTCTTC
CASSPALPNEQFF
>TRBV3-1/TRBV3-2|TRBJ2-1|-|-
TGTGCCAGCAGCCCCCTAATGAATTCCTACAATGAGCAGTTCTTC
CASSPLMNSYNEQFF
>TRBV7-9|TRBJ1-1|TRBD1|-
TGTGCCAGCAGCATGGGACAGGAAGACACTGAAGCTTTCTTT
CASSMGQEDTEAFF
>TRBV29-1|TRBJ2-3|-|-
TGCAGCGTTGGTCGGGCGTTGACAGATACGCAGTATTTT
CSVGRALTDTQYF
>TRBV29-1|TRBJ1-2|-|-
TGCAGCGTCCGGGGCATCAACTATGGCTACACCTTC
CSVRGINYGYTF
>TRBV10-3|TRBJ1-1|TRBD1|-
TGTGCCACGGGAGGGAAACAGGGGAGTAACACTGAAGCTTTCTTT
CATGGKQGSNTEAFF
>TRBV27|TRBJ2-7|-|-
TGTGCCAGCAGCTCCTCGTACGAGCAGTACTTC
CASSSSYEQYF
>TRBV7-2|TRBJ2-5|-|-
TGTGCCAGCAGCTACTACGGGGGCGGGGAGACCCAGTACTTC
CASSYYGGGETQYF
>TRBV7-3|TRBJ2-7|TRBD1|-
TGTGCCAGCAGCTTAAGAGGGACAGGTTCCTACGAGCAGTACTTC
CASSLRGTGSYEQYF
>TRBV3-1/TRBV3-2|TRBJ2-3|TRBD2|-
TGTGCCAGCAGCCCTAGCGGGAGGAGCACAGATACGCAGTATTTT
CASSPSGRSTDTQYF
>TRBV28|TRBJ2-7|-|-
TGTGCCAGCAGTTCCCCCCCTGGCGGGACCGCTAGCTCCTACGAGCAGTACTTC
CASSSPPGGTASSYEQYF
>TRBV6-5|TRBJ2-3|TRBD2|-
TGTGCCAGCCTCGATAGCGGGAGGGTAGATACGCAGTATTTT
CASLDSGRVDTQYF
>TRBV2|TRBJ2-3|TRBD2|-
TGTGCCAGCAATACACTAGCGGGCCCTGTTGGTACGCAGTATTTT
CASNTLAGPVGTQYF
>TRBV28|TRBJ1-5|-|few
TGTGCCAGCAGTTTATTCGGGGCAGGTAACAATCAGCCCCAGCATTTT
CASSLFGAGNNQPQHF
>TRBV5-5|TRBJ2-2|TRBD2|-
TGTGCCAGCAGCTTGGGTGTAGCGGGAGTTTACACCGGGGAGCTGTTTTTT
CASSLGVAGVYTGELFF